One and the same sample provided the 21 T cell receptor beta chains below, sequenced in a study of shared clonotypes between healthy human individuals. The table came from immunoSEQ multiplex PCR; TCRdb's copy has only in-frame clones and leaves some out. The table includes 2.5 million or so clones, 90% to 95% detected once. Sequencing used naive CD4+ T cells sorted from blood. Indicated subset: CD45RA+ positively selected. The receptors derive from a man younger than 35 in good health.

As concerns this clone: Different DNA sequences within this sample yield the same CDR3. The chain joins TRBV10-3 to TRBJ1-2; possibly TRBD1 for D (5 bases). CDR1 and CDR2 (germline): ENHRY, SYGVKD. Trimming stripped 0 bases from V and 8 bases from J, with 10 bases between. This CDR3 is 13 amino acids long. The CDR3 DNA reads TGTGCCATCAGTGAGTCGGCTGGGGGAGGCTACACCTTC. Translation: CAISESAGGGYTF.

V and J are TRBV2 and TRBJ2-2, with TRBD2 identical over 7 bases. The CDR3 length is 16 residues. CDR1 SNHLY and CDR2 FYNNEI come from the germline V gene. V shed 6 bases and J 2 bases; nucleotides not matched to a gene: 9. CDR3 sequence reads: CASRRGGGGNTGELFF. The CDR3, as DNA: TGTGCCAGCAGGAGGGGAGGCGGGGGAAACACCGGGGAGCTGTTTTTT.

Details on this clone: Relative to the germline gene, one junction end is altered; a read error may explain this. The CDR3 nucleotides read TGTGCCTGGAGTGTAAACTCTGGCTACACCTTC. It codes for CAWSVNSGYTF. J is TRBJ1-2 and V is TRBV30; D call uncertain. Germline-derived CDR1 and CDR2 are GTSNPN and SVGIG (reference sequence). The CDR3 length is 11 residues.

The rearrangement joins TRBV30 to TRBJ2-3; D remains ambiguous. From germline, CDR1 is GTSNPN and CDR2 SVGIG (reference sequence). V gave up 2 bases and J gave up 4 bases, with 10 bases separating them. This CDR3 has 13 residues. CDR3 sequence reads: CAWSNGTPDTQYF. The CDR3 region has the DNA TGTGCCTGGAGTAATGGAACGCCAGATACGCAGTATTTT. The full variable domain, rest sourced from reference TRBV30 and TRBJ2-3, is SQTIHQWPATLVQPVGSPLSLECTVEGTSNPNLYWYRQAAGRGLQLLFYSVGIGQISSEVPQNLSASRPQDRQFILSSKKLLLSDSGFYLCAWSNGTPDTQYFGPGTRLTVL.

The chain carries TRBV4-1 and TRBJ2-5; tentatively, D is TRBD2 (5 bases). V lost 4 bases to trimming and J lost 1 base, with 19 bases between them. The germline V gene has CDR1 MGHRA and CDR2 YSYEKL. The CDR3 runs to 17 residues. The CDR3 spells CASSPPERGRAQETQYF. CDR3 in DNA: TGCGCCAGCAGCCCGCCTGAGCGAGGGCGTGCCCAAGAGACCCAGTACTTC.

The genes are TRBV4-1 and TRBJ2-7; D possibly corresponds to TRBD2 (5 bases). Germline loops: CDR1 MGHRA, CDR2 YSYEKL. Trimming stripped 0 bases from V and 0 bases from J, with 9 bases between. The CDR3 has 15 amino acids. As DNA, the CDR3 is TGCGCCAGCAGCCAAGACGCTAGCATCTCCTACGAGCAGTACTTC. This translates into CASSQDASISYEQYF.

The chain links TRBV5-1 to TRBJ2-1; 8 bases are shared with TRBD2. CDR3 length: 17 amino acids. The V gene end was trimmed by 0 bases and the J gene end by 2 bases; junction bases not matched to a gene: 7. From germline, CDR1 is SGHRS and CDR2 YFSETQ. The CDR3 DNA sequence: TGCGCCAGCAGCTTGGAAGGGGCGGGGGGCCCCTACAATGAGCAGTTCTTC. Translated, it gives CASSLEGAGGPYNEQFF.

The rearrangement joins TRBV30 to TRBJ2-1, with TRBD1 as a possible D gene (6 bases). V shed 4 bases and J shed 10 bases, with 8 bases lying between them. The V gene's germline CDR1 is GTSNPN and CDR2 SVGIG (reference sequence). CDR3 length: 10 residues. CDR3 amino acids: CAWTRGEQFF. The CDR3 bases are TGTGCCTGGACTAGGGGGGAGCAGTTCTTC.

The CDR3 here is CASKRGMNTDTQYF. CDR3 DNA: TGTGCCAGCAAGAGGGGAATGAACACAGATACGCAGTATTTT. V is TRBV27 and J is TRBJ2-3; D tentatively fits TRBD1 or TRBD2 (5 bases each). CDR3 size: 14 residues. The germline V gene encodes CDR1 MNHEY and CDR2 SMNVEV (reference sequence). V lost 7 bases and J lost 2, with 13 bases in between.

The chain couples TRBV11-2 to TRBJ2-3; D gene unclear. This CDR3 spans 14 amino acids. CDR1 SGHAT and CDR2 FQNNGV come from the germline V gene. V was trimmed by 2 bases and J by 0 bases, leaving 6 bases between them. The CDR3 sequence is CASSLWSSTDTQYF. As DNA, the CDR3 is TGTGCCAGCAGCTTATGGAGCAGCACAGATACGCAGTATTTT.

CDR3 sequence: CASSRDGGNSPLHF. The CDR3 DNA reads TGCGCCAGCAGCCGGGACGGGGGGAATTCACCCCTCCACTTT. The V and J genes are TRBV10-1 and TRBJ1-6, with TRBD1 as a possible D gene (5 bases). Trimming took off 6 bases at V and 7 bases at J, with 13 bases between the two ends. In germline, CDR1 is WNHNN, CDR2 SYGVQD (reference sequence). The CDR3 loop spans 14 amino acids.

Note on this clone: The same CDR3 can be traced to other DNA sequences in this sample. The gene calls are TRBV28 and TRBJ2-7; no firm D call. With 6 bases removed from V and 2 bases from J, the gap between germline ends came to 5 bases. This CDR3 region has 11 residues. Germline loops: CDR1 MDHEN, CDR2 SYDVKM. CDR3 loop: CASSRTYEQYF. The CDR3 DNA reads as TGTGCCAGCAGCCGTACCTACGAGCAGTACTTC.

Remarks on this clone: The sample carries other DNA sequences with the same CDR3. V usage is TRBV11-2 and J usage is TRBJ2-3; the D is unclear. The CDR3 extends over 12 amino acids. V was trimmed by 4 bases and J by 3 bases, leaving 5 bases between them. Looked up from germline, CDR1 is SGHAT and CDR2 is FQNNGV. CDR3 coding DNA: TGTGCCAGCAGCTACTTTACAGATACGCAGTATTTT. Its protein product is CASSYFTDTQYF.

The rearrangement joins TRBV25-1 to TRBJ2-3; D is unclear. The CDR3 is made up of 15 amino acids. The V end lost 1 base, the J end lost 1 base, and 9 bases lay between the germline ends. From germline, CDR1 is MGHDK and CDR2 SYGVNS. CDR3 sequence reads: CASSESRLRTDTQYF. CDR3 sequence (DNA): TGTGCCAGCAGTGAATCAAGGCTACGCACAGATACGCAGTATTTT.

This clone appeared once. CDR3 in amino acids: CASSLLAGVKAKETQYF. The CDR3 DNA is TGTGCCAGCAGCTTGCTAGCGGGAGTGAAAGCTAAAGAGACCCAGTACTTC. The rearrangement links TRBV5-4 to TRBJ2-5, with 10 nucleotides matching TRBD2. Germline V gene sequence: CDR1 SGHNT, CDR2 YYREEE (reference sequence). With V trimmed by 1 base and J by 3 bases, 9 bases remained unmatched. This CDR3 has 17 amino acids.

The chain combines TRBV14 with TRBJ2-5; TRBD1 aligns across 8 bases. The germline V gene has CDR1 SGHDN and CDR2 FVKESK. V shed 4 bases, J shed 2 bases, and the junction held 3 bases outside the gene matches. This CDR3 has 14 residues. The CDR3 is CASSRQGQQETQYF. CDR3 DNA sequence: TGTGCCAGCAGCCGACAGGGGCAACAAGAGACCCAGTACTTC.

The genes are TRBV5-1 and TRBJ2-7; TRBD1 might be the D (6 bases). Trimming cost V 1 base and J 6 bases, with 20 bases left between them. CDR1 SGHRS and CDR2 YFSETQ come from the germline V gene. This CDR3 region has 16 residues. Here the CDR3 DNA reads TGCGCCAGCAGCTTGTCCCCTAGCAGGGGAGCACGCGAGCAGTACTTC. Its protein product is CASSLSPSRGAREQYF.

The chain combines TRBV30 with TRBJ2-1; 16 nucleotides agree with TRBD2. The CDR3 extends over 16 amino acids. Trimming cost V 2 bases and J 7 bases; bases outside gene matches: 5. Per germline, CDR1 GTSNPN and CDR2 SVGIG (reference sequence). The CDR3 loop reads CAWSSGTSGRANEQFF. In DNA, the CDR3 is TGTGCCTGGAGTTCCGGGACTAGCGGGAGGGCGAATGAGCAGTTCTTC.

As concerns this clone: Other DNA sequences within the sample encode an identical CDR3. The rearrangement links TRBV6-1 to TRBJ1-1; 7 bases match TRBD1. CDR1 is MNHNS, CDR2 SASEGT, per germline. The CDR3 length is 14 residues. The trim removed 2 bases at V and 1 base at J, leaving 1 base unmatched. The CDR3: CASSENRGNTEAFF. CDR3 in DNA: TGTGCCAGCAGTGAAAACAGGGGGAACACTGAAGCTTTCTTT.

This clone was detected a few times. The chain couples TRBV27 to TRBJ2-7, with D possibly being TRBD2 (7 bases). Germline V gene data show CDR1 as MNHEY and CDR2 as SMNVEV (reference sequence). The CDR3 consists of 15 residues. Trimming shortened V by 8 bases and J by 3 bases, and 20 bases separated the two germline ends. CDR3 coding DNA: TGTGCCAGCCTTCCACGTGGGGGGGCAAGCTACGAGCAGTACTTC. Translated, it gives CASLPRGGASYEQYF.

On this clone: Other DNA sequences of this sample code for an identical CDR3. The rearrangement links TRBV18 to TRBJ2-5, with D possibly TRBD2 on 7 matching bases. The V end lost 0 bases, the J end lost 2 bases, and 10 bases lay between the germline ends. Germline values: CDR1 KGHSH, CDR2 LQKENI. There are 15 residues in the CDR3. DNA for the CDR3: TGTGCCAGCTCACCACCCAGGGGAGGGCAAGAGACCCAGTACTTC. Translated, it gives CASSPPRGGQETQYF.